This TCR beta chain was recovered during a study of Graves' ophthalmopathy and Graves' hyperthyroidism. Looked up from germline, CDR1 is SEHNR and CDR2 is FQNEAQ (reference sequence). The CDR3 extends over 16 amino acids. V was shortened by 3 bases and J by 2 bases, with 16 bases between the two germline ends. Excluded were patients with other autoimmune diseases, uncontrolled infections, pregnancy or lactation. For repertoire sequencing, the TCR beta CDR3 regions were amplified from RNA transcripts. After a first-round RT-PCR with HTBI primers, a second-round multiplex PCR was run. TCRdb re-analysed the multiplex PCR reads in MiXCR, keeping a single row per CDR3 protein. The sample gives around 1,200,000 distinct CDR3 sequences, roughly two fifths of which show up once; 11% is in the top ten. This clonotype was observed a few times.

This clonotype originated in an adult man with Graves' hyperthyroidism. Source material: peripheral blood or thyroid tissue (not recorded which). The chain joins TRBV7-9 to TRBJ2-5, with a possible D match to TRBD1 (6 bases). DNA for the CDR3: TGTGCCAGCAGCTTTGGGGGCCGGGGACCACAAGAGACCCAGTACTTC. Its protein product is CASSFGGRGPQETQYF.